Sequencing of this T cell receptor beta chain was carried out in a study of OX40 agonist ivuxolimab in advanced cancers. The germline V gene encodes CDR1 SGHAT and CDR2 FQNNGV. V lost 4 bases and J 4 bases, leaving 11 bases between the germline ends. The CDR3 sequence is 14 residues long. Comment on this clone: No antigen is known for it.

Whole-study findings and limits: CD4+ and CD8+ T cells in blood underwent clonal expansion by week 6 at 0.1 to 3.0 mg/kg.

Some clones are missing from TCRdb's copy, which holds only in-frame ones; the method was immunoSEQ multiplex PCR. Of tens of thousands of clones detected, more than 70% appear once; the ten largest clones hold 0.27%. The chain is built from TRBV11-2 and TRBJ2-1, with TRBD1 as a possible D gene (6 bases). This TCR came from an adult with an advanced solid tumor such as melanoma, head and neck, liver or kidney cancer. Specimen: CD4+ or CD8+ T cells sorted from blood, collected in a trial of the OX40 agonist ivuxolimab. CDR3 amino acids: CASSSDRIYNEQFF. The CDR3 DNA reads TGTGCCAGCAGCTCAGACAGGATTTACAATGAGCAGTTCTTC.